What follows are 19 T cell receptor beta chains derived from one specimen sequenced in a study of cytomegalovirus exposure and HLA in healthy donors. PCR employed 60 Vbeta and 13 Jbeta primers. The assay was immunoSEQ multiplex PCR, and TCRdb's table has in-frame clones only and misses some. The table has fewer than 200,000 clones, 80% to 85% seen once. The sample consisted of PBMCs. Receptors were obtained from a man aged 30 to 39 in good health and CMV-seronegative.

The gene calls are TRBV16 and TRBJ1-2; no reliable D call. Germline values: CDR1 KGHSY, CDR2 FQNENV. Trimming removed 2 bases at V and 1 base at J, with 5 bases between. The CDR3 covers 13 residues. The CDR3 DNA sequence: TGTGCCAGCAGCCAAAACAGTAACTATGGCTACACCTTC. Its translation: CASSQNSNYGYTF.

The rearrangement links TRBV5-4 to TRBJ2-6; 8 nucleotides line up with TRBD1. This CDR3 comprises 16 residues. Germline-derived CDR1 and CDR2 are SGHNT and YYREEE (reference sequence). V trimming: 6 bases; J trimming: 4 bases; junction bases outside the gene matches: 9. CDR3 nucleotides: TGTGCCAGCACCCCGCAGGGGGCGCCAGGGGCCAACGTCCTGACTTTC. This gives the protein CASTPQGAPGANVLTF.

Only a few counts were recorded for this clone. The gene calls are TRBV28 and TRBJ2-5, with D possibly being TRBD1 (6 bases). The V gene's germline CDR1 is MDHEN and CDR2 SYDVKM. The CDR3 has 15 residues. V gave up 6 bases and J gave up 0 bases, with 14 bases separating them. For the CDR3, the DNA is TGTGCCAGCAGCGGCGCCGGGACAAACCAAGAGACCCAGTACTTC. Its protein product is CASSGAGTNQETQYF.

V is TRBV5-1 and J is TRBJ2-7; perhaps TRBD1 as D (6 bases). Germline CDR1 is SGHRS and CDR2 is YFSETQ. CDR3 length: 14 amino acids. Trimming shortened V by 1 base and J by 1 base, and 9 bases separated the two germline ends. In DNA form, the CDR3 reads TGCGCCAGCAGCTTGAACAGGGCATCCTACGAGCAGTACTTC. Its protein is CASSLNRASYEQYF.

V usage is TRBV18 and J usage is TRBJ1-2; the match to TRBD1 covers 8 bases. The CDR3 covers 16 residues. Trimming at V came to 2 bases and at J to 7 bases, leaving 12 bases not matched to a gene. The germline V gene has CDR1 KGHSH and CDR2 LQKENI. In DNA, the CDR3 is TGTGCCAGCTCACCAGATACAGGGGGACGGGTCCGTGGCTACACCTTC. Protein: CASSPDTGGRVRGYTF.

The chain carries TRBV2 and TRBJ1-3; 9 bases line up with TRBD1. Germline V CDR1 and CDR2: SNHLY, FYNNEI. Trimming cost V 4 bases and J 0 bases; bases outside gene matches: 4. There are 16 residues in the CDR3. In DNA form, the CDR3 reads TGTGCCAGCAGTGGAGGGACAGGGCGCTCTGGAAACACCATATATTTT. This gives the protein CASSGGTGRSGNTIYF.

The J gene is TRBJ1-1, the V gene TRBV27; 9 bases line up with TRBD1. CDR3 size: 17 residues. Germline loops: CDR1 MNHEY, CDR2 SMNVEV (reference sequence). V gave up 6 bases and J gave up 1 base; unmatched junction bases: 12. CDR3 sequence: CASRRITGGRTNTEAFF. DNA for the CDR3: TGTGCCAGCAGGCGAATCACAGGGGGCAGAACGAACACTGAAGCTTTCTTT.

V usage is TRBV27 and J usage is TRBJ2-4, with D possibly TRBD1 on 5 matching bases. The ends were cut back, 5 bases at V and 4 bases at J, with 9 bases in the middle. Germline CDR1 and CDR2: MNHEY and SMNVEV (reference sequence). The CDR3 is 13 residues long. The CDR3 DNA follows: TGTGCCAGCAGTCTCGACAGAAAAAACATTCAGTACTTC. Translated, it gives CASSLDRKNIQYF.

The rearrangement joins TRBV4-1 to TRBJ2-4, with D possibly TRBD2 on 6 matching bases. The CDR3 sequence is 17 residues long. Germline V gene data show CDR1 as MGHRA and CDR2 as YSYEKL. Between the trimmed V and J ends, which lost 0 bases and 2 bases, there was a span of 14 bases. The CDR3 bases are TGCGCCAGCAGCCAAGATCCGTTTGGGGGGTCCAAAAACATTCAGTACTTC. Its translation is CASSQDPFGGSKNIQYF.

This chain connects TRBV28 to TRBJ1-4, with D possibly being TRBD1 (6 bases). CDR1 MDHEN and CDR2 SYDVKM come from the germline V gene. The CDR3 has 15 residues. The ends were cut back, 5 bases at V and 2 bases at J, with 12 bases in the middle. The CDR3 region is CASSTPGATNEKLFF. CDR3 bases: TGTGCCAGCAGTACCCCAGGGGCTACTAATGAAAAACTGTTTTTT.

The chain couples TRBV30 to TRBJ1-3; D not resolved. CDR1 is GTSNPN, CDR2 SVGIG, per germline (reference sequence). The CDR3 extends over 13 amino acids. Trimming took 2 bases from V and 2 from J, leaving 7 bases between them. CDR3 in amino acids: CAWSTGAGNTIYF. The CDR3 DNA follows: TGTGCCTGGAGTACGGGAGCTGGAAACACCATATATTTT.

This clone was found once. The CDR3 sequence is CASSPSDSYGYTF. The DNA of the CDR3 is TGTGCCAGCTCCCCGTCGGACTCTTATGGCTACACCTTC. The V and J genes are TRBV18 and TRBJ1-2; D is ambiguous. Germline lookup yields CDR1 KGHSH and CDR2 LQKENI. Trimming cost V 6 bases and J 5 bases, with 13 bases left between them. CDR3 length equals 13 residues.

The chain carries TRBV7-2 and TRBJ1-2, with 7 nucleotides matching TRBD1. In germline, CDR1 is SGHTA, CDR2 FQGNSA. Trimming at V came to 5 bases and at J to 3 bases, leaving 9 bases not matched to a gene. The CDR3 sequence is 15 residues long. CDR3 DNA: TGTGCCAGCAGCCAAACCCAGGGGGTGTACTATGGCTACACCTTC. Its translation is CASSQTQGVYYGYTF.

The chain uses TRBV13 and TRBJ2-1; 7 nucleotides align to TRBD2. The germline V gene encodes CDR1 PRHDT and CDR2 FYEKMQ (reference sequence). Trimming at V came to 8 bases and at J to 6 bases, leaving 13 bases not matched to a gene. The length of the CDR3 is 15 residues. The CDR3 region is CASVQRGRGGNEQFF. The CDR3 DNA follows: TGTGCCAGCGTTCAGCGGGGAAGAGGCGGCAATGAGCAGTTCTTC.

This chain links TRBV5-1 with TRBJ2-7; D ambiguous. With 2 bases removed from V and 1 base from J, the gap between germline ends came to 7 bases. CDR3 length: 13 residues. The germline gives CDR1 SGHRS, CDR2 YFSETQ. The CDR3 DNA sequence: TGCGCCAGCAGCTTCGCAGTTTCCTACGAGCAGTACTTC. Translating it yields CASSFAVSYEQYF. Full variable domain (rest looked up from reference TRBV5-1 and TRBJ2-7): KAGVTQTPRYLIKTRGQQVTLSCSPISGHRSVSWYQQTPGQGLQFLFEYFSETQRNKGNFPGRFSGRQFSNSRSEMNVSTLELGDSALYLCASSFAVSYEQYFGPGTRLTVT.

This chain connects TRBV7-8 to TRBJ2-2, with 10 positions matching TRBD2. CDR1 is SGHVS, CDR2 FQNEAQ, per germline. The CDR3 totals 17 residues. The V and J ends lost 0 bases and 1 base, in that order; junction bases with no gene match: 2. Here the CDR3 DNA reads TGTGCCAGCAGCTTAGCGAAGCGGGGGGGGAACACCGGGGAGCTGTTTTTT. Translated, it gives CASSLAKRGGNTGELFF.

The genes are TRBV14 and TRBJ2-4, with D tentatively TRBD2 (6 bases). Trimming removed 0 bases from V and 5 bases from J, with 14 bases in between. The CDR3 totals 16 residues. CDR1 SGHDN and CDR2 FVKESK come from the germline V gene. This CDR3 reads CASSQDRTSRQNIQYF. The CDR3 nucleotides are TGTGCCAGCAGCCAAGATCGCACTAGCCGCCAAAACATTCAGTACTTC.

A few counts support this clone. The CDR3 coding sequence is TGTGCCAGCAGCTTGTACCTAGCGGGGGGTTCATCCACAGATACGCAGTATTTT. Amino acids: CASSLYLAGGSSTDTQYF. This sequence joins TRBV5-4 and TRBJ2-3; 11 nucleotides align to TRBD2. Per the germline V gene, CDR1 is SGHNT and CDR2 is YYREEE (reference sequence). The J segment lost 2 bases and the V segment lost 1 base, leaving 9 bases of the junction unmatched. CDR3 size: 18 residues.

The V gene is TRBV27, the J gene TRBJ2-1, with D hard to call. The V and J ends lost 5 bases and 4 bases respectively, with 12 bases between them. In germline, CDR1 is MNHEY, CDR2 SMNVEV (reference sequence). The CDR3 loop spans 14 amino acids. The CDR3 loop is CASSPTRFYNEQFF. The CDR3 bases are TGTGCCAGCAGTCCCACTCGTTTTTACAATGAGCAGTTCTTC.